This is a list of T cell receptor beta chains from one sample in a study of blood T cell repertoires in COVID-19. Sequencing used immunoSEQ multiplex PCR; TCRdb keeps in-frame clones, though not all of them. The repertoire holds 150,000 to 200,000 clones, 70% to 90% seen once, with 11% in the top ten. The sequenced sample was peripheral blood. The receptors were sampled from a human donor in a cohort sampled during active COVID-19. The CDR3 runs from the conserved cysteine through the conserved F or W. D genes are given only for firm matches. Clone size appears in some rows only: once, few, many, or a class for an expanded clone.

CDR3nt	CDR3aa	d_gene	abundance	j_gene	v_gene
TGTGCCAGCAGCTTGCCAGGATACGAGCAGTACTTC	CASSLPGYEQYF	NA	NA	TRBJ2-7	TRBV5-5
TGTGCCAGCAGTCGGGGGAGGGCCGTCGGGGAGCTGTTTTTT	CASSRGRAVGELFF	TRBD2	NA	TRBJ2-2	TRBV27
TGCAGCGTTGAAGATTGGTCAGGGCAAGAGACCCAGTACTTC	CSVEDWSGQETQYF	NA	NA	TRBJ2-5	TRBV29-1
TGTGCCAGCAGTGAGACGGGACAGGTAAACCAAGCTTTCTTT	CASSETGQVNQAFF	TRBD1	NA	TRBJ1-1	TRBV25-1
TGCAGTGCCCCGGTGAACACTGAAGCTTTCTTT	CSAPVNTEAFF	NA	NA	TRBJ1-1	TRBV20-1
TGTGCCAGCAGCCCCCTGCGGGGCAATCAGCCCCAGCATTTT	CASSPLRGNQPQHF	NA	NA	TRBJ1-5	TRBV7-8
TGTGCCAGCAGCGGATGGGGGGTTCCCGAGCAGTACTTC	CASSGWGVPEQYF	NA	NA	TRBJ2-7	TRBV3-1/TRBV3-2
TGTGCCAGCAGCCCATTCACTAGCGGGAGGGAAGAGACCCAGTACTTC	CASSPFTSGREETQYF	TRBD2	NA	TRBJ2-5	TRBV7-6
TGTGCCAGCAGTTTCGACAGGGTCGGGTATGAGCAGTTCTTC	CASSFDRVGYEQFF	TRBD1	NA	TRBJ2-1	TRBV27
TGTGCCAGTAGGCCCCCCCCGGGGAACACTGAAGCTTTCTTT	CASRPPPGNTEAFF	NA	NA	TRBJ1-1	TRBV19
TGTGCCAGCAGCTTAGACGTCGGGAGAAGTGGCGAGCAGTACTTC	CASSLDVGRSGEQYF	NA	NA	TRBJ2-7	TRBV7-8
TGTGCCAGCAGTTACTACTCCAGTAGCGGGGGGGAGGGCACAGATACGCAGTATTTT	CASSYYSSSGGEGTDTQYF	TRBD2	NA	TRBJ2-3	TRBV6-2/TRBV6-3
TGTGCCAGCAGCCAAGCCCCGAGGGCGAACACTGAAGCTTTCTTT	CASSQAPRANTEAFF	NA	NA	TRBJ1-1	TRBV14
TGTGCCAGCAGCCAAGTGGCGGGAGTAAGTTACGAGCAGTACTTC	CASSQVAGVSYEQYF	TRBD2	NA	TRBJ2-7	TRBV4-2
TGTGCCAGCAGCTTATTCCAAGATACGCAGTATTTT	CASSLFQDTQYF	NA	NA	TRBJ2-3	TRBV11-3
TGTGCCAGCAGCCGAGGTTATCGGGAGACCCAGTACTTC	CASSRGYRETQYF	NA	NA	TRBJ2-5	TRBV7-2
TGTGCCAGCAGCTTTACAGGGGAAGAGACCCAGTACTTC	CASSFTGEETQYF	TRBD1	NA	TRBJ2-5	TRBV5-4
TGTGCCAGCACCGGGACAGGGGGCATCGAGCAGTACTTC	CASTGTGGIEQYF	TRBD1	NA	TRBJ2-7	TRBV6-5
TGTGCCAGCAGTTCCCCGTCTTTGGCCTCCTACGAGCAGTACTTC	CASSSPSLASYEQYF	NA	NA	TRBJ2-7	TRBV6-6
TGTGCCAGCAGCCCGACGCAGCGGGGAAACCTAGATACGCAGTATTTT	CASSPTQRGNLDTQYF	TRBD2	NA	TRBJ2-3	TRBV7-2
TGTGCCAGCAGCCGGGGACAGGCGGTGGAAGCCGAGCAGTACTTC	CASSRGQAVEAEQYF	TRBD1	few	TRBJ2-7	TRBV5-6
TGTGCCACCAGCTCCGGGACTAGCGGGGGGGAGACCCAGTACTTC	CATSSGTSGGETQYF	TRBD2	NA	TRBJ2-5	TRBV15
TGTGCCAGCAGCTTCCCTTCCGGGACTCCTAATGGAGATACGCAGTATTTT	CASSFPSGTPNGDTQYF	NA	NA	TRBJ2-3	TRBV7-8
TGTGCCAGCAGAGGACAGGAGAACACTGAAGCTTTCTTT	CASRGQENTEAFF	TRBD1	NA	TRBJ1-1	TRBV2
TGCAGTGCTAGAGGAAGCGATACGCAGTATTTT	CSARGSDTQYF	NA	NA	TRBJ2-3	TRBV20-1
TGTGCCAGCAGCCAAAACGTCAGGGGTGGAGTGAATGGCTACACCTTC	CASSQNVRGGVNGYTF	NA	NA	TRBJ1-2	TRBV3-1/TRBV3-2
TGCGCCAGCAGCCAGTCCCCCGGGACTAGCGGTACCAATGAGCAGTTCTTC	CASSQSPGTSGTNEQFF	TRBD2	NA	TRBJ2-1	TRBV4-3
TGTGCCAGTAGTATTGGGAGTGGTAGCTACACCTTC	CASSIGSGSYTF	NA	NA	TRBJ1-2	TRBV19
TGTGCCTGGAGTGTTGACAGGTATGAAGCTTTCTTT	CAWSVDRYEAFF	NA	NA	TRBJ1-1	TRBV30
TGTGCCAGCAGCGCCGACTACTACAATGAGCAGTTCTTC	CASSADYYNEQFF	NA	NA	TRBJ2-1	TRBV7-2
TGTGCCAGCAGCTTAGATCCGTTCACAGATACGCAGTATTTT	CASSLDPFTDTQYF	NA	NA	TRBJ2-3	TRBV11-2
TGTGCCATCAGTGTCCAATCCTACGAGCAGTACTTC	CAISVQSYEQYF	NA	NA	TRBJ2-7	TRBV10-3